This T cell receptor beta chain was recorded in a study of sequential checkpoint blockade in melanoma. Study-level information: First-line arms were nivolumab then ipilimumab, or the reverse, randomized 1:1.

CDR3 size: 12 residues. CDR1 SGHAT and CDR2 FQNNGV come from the germline V gene. Method: immunoSEQ multiplex PCR; TCRdb's copy keeps in-frame clones and lacks some. Counted here are 35,000 to 50,000 clones, roughly 88% occurring once; the ten biggest clones make up around 12%. Treatment described: randomized to nivolumab then ipilimumab (arm A) or the reverse (arm B). Patients had received no earlier DNA-damaging chemotherapy. PBMC sorting kept live CD3+CD8+ cells without CD19 or CD56. This sample comprised CD8+ T cells sorted from blood (inferred from file names), obtained from a patient given nivolumab and ipilimumab in sequence. The V and J genes are TRBV11-2 and TRBJ2-7; 7 bases match TRBD2. This TCR was sampled from a human donor with melanoma. CDR3 residues: CASSPGAGRGAV. The CDR3 DNA sequence: TGTGCCAGCAGCCCGGGAGCGGGAAGAGGGGCCGTC.